This T cell receptor (beta chain) was captured by sequencing in a study of PD-1 blockade in classical Hodgkin lymphoma. Study-level results: At baseline, newly diagnosed patients reportedly showed less TCR diversity than healthy donors.

TCRdb keeps only in-frame clones here, not all; method: immunoSEQ multiplex PCR. The sample holds 80,000 to 100,000 clones, just under 95% seen once. Each and every patient relapsed after autologous stem cell transplantation, and patients got differing brentuximab vedotin exposure. Patients' outcomes at their best amounted to complete response, partial response or progressive disease. Comments on this clone: Its antigen is unknown.

The CDR3 has 14 amino acids. Losses at the gene ends were 6 bases for V and 5 bases for J; bases not matched to a gene: 1. From germline, CDR1 is LNHDA and CDR2 SQIVND (reference sequence). The gene calls are TRBV19 and TRBJ2-3, with 14 positions matching TRBD2. This TCR was sampled from a human donor with classical Hodgkin lymphoma. The sample here was peripheral blood mononuclear cells (PBMCs), taken at baseline. In DNA, the CDR3 is TGTGCCAGTAGGACTAGCGGGAGGGGAGATACGCAGTATTTT. Translation gives CASRTSGRGDTQYF.